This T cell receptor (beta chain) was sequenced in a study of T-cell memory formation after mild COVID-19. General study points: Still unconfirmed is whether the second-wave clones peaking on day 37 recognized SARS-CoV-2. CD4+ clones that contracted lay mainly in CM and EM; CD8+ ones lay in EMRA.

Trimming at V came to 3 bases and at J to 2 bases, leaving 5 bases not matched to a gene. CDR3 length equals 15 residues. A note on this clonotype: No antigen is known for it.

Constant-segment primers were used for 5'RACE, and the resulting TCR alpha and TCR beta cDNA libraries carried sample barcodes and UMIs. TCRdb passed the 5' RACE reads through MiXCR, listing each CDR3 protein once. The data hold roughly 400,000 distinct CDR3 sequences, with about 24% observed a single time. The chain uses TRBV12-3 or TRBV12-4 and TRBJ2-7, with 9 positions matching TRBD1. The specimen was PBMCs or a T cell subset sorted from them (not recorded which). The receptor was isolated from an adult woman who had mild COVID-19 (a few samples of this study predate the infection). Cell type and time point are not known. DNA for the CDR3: TGTGCCAGCAGTTTCCGGACAGGGGAGGCCTACGAGCAGTACTTC. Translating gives CASSFRTGEAYEQYF.